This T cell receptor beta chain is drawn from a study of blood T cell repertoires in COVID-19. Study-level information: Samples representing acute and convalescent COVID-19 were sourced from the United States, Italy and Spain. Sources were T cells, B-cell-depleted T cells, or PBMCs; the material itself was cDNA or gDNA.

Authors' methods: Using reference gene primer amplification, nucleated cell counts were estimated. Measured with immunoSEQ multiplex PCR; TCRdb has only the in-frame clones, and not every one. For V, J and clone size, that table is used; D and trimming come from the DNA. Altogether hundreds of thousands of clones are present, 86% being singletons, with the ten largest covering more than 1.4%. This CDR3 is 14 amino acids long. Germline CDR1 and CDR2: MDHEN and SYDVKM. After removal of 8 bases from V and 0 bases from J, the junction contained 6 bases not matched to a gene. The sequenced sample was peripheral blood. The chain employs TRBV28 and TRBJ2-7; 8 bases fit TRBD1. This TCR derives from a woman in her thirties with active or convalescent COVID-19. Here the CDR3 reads CASQGAANSYEQYF. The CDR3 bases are TGTGCCAGCCAGGGGGCGGCAAACTCCTACGAGCAGTACTTC.